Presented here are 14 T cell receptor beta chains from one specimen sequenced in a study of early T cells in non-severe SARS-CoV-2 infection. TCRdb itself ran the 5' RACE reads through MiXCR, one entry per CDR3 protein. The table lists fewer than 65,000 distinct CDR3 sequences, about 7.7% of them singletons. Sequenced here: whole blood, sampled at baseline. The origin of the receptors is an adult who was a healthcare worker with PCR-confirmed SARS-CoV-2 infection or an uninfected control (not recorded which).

The CDR3 nucleotides read TGTGCCACCAGCAGAGATAGGGGACGCTATGGCGGCTACACCTTC. Translating gives CATSRDRGRYGGYTF. The chain is built from TRBV15 and TRBJ1-2; tentatively, D is TRBD1 (5 bases). The germline gives CDR1 LNHNV, CDR2 YYDKDF (reference sequence). V was trimmed by 0 bases and J by 8 bases, leaving 16 bases between them. The CDR3 length is 15 residues.

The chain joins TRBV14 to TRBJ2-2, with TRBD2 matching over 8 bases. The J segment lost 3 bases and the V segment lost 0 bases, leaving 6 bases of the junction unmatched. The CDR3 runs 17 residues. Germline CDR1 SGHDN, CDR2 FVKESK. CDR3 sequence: CASSQEGSGDHTGELFF. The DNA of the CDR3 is TGTGCCAGCAGCCAAGAAGGTAGCGGGGACCACACCGGGGAGCTGTTTTTT.

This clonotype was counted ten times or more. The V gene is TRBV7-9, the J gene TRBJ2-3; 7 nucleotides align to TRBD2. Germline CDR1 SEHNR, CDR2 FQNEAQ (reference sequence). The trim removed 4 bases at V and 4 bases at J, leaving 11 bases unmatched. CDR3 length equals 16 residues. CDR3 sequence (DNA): TGTGCCAGCAGCTCCCGGGGAGGGAAAGGTTCAGATACGCAGTATTTT. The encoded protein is CASSSRGGKGSDTQYF.

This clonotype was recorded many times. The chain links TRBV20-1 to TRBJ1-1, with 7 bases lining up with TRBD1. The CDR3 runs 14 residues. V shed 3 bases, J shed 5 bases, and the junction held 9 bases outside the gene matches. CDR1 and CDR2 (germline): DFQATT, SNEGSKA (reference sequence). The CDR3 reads CSARAGGVRTEAFF. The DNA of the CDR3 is TGCAGTGCTAGGGCAGGGGGGGTGAGGACTGAAGCTTTCTTT.

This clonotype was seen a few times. CDR3 bases: TGCGCCAGCAGCTTGGCTCTGGGCGACACAGATACGCAGTATTTT. As protein: CASSLALGDTDTQYF. V and J are TRBV5-1 and TRBJ2-3; D is unresolved. This CDR3 contains 15 residues. Germline V gene data show CDR1 as SGHRS and CDR2 as YFSETQ. V gave up 0 bases and J gave up 2 bases, with 10 bases separating them.

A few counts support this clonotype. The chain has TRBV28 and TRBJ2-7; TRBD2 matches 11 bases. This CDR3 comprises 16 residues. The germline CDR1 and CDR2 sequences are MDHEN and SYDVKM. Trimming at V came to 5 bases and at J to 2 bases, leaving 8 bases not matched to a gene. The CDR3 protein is CASSLTTSGATYEQYF. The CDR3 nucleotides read TGTGCCAGCAGTCTCACGACTAGCGGGGCAACCTACGAGCAGTACTTC. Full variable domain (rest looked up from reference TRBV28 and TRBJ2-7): DVKVTQSSRYLVKRTGEKVFLECVQDMDHENMFWYRQDPGLGLRLIYFSYDVKMKEKGDIPEGYSVSREKKERFSLILESASTNQTSMYLCASSLTTSGATYEQYFGPGTRLTVT.

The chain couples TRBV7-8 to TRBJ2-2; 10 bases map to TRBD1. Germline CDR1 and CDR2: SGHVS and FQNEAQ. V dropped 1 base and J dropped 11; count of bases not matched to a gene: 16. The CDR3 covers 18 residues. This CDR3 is CASSLVPDRGRIPRELFF. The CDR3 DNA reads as TGTGCCAGCAGCTTAGTCCCCGACAGGGGGCGGATACCCAGAGAGCTGTTTTTT.

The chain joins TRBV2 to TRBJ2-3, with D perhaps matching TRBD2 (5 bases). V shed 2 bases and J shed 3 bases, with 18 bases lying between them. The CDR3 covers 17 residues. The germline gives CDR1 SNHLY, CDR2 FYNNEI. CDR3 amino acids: CASSESRRGRGTDTQYF. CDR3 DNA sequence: TGTGCCAGCAGTGAATCACGGCGCGGGCGAGGGACAGATACGCAGTATTTT.

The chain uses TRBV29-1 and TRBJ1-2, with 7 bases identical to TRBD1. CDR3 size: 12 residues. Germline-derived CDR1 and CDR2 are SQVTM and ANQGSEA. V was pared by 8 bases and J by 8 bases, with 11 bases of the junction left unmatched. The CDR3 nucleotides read TGCAGCCTTTTCGAGGGGGCCAGGGGCTACACCTTC. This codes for CSLFEGARGYTF.

The CDR3 coding sequence is TGCGCCAGCAGCCAAGGGCTGGAGGGCCCGCAGCAGACAGATACGCAGTATTTT. This sequence encodes CASSQGLEGPQQTDTQYF. V usage is TRBV4-3 and J usage is TRBJ2-3; perhaps TRBD2 as D (6 bases). Trimming stripped 1 base from V and 3 bases from J, with 20 bases between. The germline gives CDR1 LGHNA, CDR2 YSLEER. The CDR3 is 18 residues long.

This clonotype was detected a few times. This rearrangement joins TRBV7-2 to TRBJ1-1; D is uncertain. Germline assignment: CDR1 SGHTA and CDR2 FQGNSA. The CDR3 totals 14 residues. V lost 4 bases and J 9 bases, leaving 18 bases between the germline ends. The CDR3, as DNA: TGTGCCAGCAGCTCCGCTAGAACTCAGATCCAAGCTTTCTTT. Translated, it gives CASSSARTQIQAFF.

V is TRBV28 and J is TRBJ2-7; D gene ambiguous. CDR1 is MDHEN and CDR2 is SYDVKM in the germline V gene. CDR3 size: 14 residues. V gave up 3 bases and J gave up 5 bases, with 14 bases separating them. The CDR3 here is CASSFSQPADEQYF. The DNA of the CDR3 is TGTGCCAGCAGTTTTTCACAGCCTGCCGACGAGCAGTACTTC.

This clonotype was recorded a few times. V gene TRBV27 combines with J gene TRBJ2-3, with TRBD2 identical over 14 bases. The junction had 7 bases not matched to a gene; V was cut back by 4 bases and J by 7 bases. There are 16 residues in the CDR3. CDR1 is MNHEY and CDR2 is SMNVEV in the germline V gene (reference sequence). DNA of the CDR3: TGTGCCAGCAGTTCCACGACTAGCGGGAGGGCGTATACGCAGTATTTT. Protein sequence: CASSSTTSGRAYTQYF.

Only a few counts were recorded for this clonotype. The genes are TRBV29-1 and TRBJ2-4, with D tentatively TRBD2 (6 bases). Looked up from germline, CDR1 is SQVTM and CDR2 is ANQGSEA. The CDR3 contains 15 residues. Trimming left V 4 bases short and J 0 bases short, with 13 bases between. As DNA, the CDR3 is TGCAGCGTTGGGTCGGGAGAGGTAGCCAAAAACATTCAGTACTTC. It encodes CSVGSGEVAKNIQYF.